This TCR beta chain was captured in a study of a mutant IDH1 vaccine in newly diagnosed glioma. Background on the study: The initiation of vaccination occurred 4-6 weeks after radiotherapy alone, or with temozolomide cycles. It was radiotherapy, temozolomide, or both that patients received previously, with most receiving both.

Described time point: week 35, safety follow-up. A 20-mer mutant IDH1 peptide at 300 ug was injected subcutaneously with topical imiquimod. On this clone itself: Its antigen is undetermined.

The table came from immunoSEQ multiplex PCR; TCRdb's copy has only in-frame clones and leaves some out. The sample yields some 30,000 clones, 79% seen once. Trimming took 0 bases from V and 8 from J, leaving 8 bases between them. Germline V gene data show CDR1 as SGHVS and CDR2 as FQNEAQ. The CDR3 extends over 13 amino acids. The clonotype was recovered from a woman younger than 45 with glioma. Some clones in this sample may be carry-over from other donors' samples. The V call is TRBV7-8, the J call TRBJ2-1; D may correspond to TRBD1 or TRBD2 (5 bases each). The sequences come from PBMCs, collected from a glioma patient whose treatment included an IDH1 peptide vaccine. The chain's CDR3 is CASSLALGDEQFF. CDR3 bases: TGTGCCAGCAGCTTAGCTTTGGGGGATGAGCAGTTCTTC.